This paragraph reports one TCR beta chain. This sample was taken from a study of blood T cell repertoires in COVID-19. About the research overall: COVID-19 samples from acute and convalescent phases originated in the United States, Italy and Spain. T cells, B-cell-depleted T cells, or PBMCs provided the cDNA or gDNA that served as material.

Between the trimmed V and J ends, which lost 6 bases and 1 base, there was a span of 12 bases. Looked up from germline, CDR1 is LGHDT and CDR2 is YNNKEL (reference sequence). The length of the CDR3 is 14 residues. How the authors handled the data: Estimated nucleated cell counts came from reference gene primer amplification. This table comes from immunoSEQ multiplex PCR, and its TCRdb copy is limited to in-frame clones, with some not included. That table is the source of V, J and clone size, and D and trimming were worked out from the DNA. The table has just over 650,000 clones, 85% to 90% seen once.

The origin of this receptor is a young woman with acute or convalescent COVID-19. Specimen: peripheral blood. The genes are TRBV3-1 (or the pseudogene TRBV3-2) and TRBJ1-1, with D possibly matching TRBD1 (5 bases). The CDR3 loop reads CASSPGLSNTEAFF. In DNA, the CDR3 is TGTGCCAGCAGTCCGGGACTTTCGAACACTGAAGCTTTCTTT.